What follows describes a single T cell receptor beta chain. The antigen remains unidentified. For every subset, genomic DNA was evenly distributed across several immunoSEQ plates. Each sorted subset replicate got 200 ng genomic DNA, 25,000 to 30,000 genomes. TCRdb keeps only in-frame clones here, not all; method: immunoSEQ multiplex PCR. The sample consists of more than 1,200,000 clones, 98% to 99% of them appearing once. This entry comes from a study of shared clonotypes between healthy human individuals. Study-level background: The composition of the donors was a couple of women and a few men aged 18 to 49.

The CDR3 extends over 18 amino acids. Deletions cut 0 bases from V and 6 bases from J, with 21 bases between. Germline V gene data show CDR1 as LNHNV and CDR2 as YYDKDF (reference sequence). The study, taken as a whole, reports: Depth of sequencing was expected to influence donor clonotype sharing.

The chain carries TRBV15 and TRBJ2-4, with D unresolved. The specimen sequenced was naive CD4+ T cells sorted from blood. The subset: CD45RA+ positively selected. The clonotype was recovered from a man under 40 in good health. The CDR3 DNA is TGTGCCACCAGCAGAGATCAAGTATCGGACGGGTCAAGAAACATTCAGTACTTC. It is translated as CATSRDQVSDGSRNIQYF. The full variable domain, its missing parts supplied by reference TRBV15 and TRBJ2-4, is DAMVIQNPRYQVTQFGKPVTLSCSQTLNHNVMYWYQQKSSQAPKLLFHYYDKDFNNEADTPDNFQSRRPNTSFCFLDIRSPGLGDTAMYLCATSRDQVSDGSRNIQYFGAGTRLSVL.